This TCR beta chain is drawn from a study of cytomegalovirus exposure and HLA in healthy donors. On the study more broadly: A prior study identified 117 million unique TCR beta sequences from about 180 million T cells. Study-level results: TCR beta V- and J-gene trimming, according to a later analysis, was linked to a missense DCLRE1C variant.

To note about this clone: Its antigen remains unidentified.

CDR1 and CDR2 (germline): SGHVS, FQNEAQ. CDR3 length: 13 residues. J lost 5 bases, V lost 5 bases, and 5 bases had no gene match. The study ran its PCR with 60 Vbeta and 13 Jbeta primers. In the original analysis: Later analysis identified tens of millions of unique TCR beta chains, some 10 million shared. Measured with immunoSEQ multiplex PCR; TCRdb has only the in-frame clones, and not every one. V, J and clone size reflect that table, while D and trimming were determined from the DNA. The sample shows some 170,000 clones, 65% to 75% of them seen only once. The sequencing sample was made of PBMCs. This TCR derives from a human donor in good health. The rearrangement uses TRBV7-8 and TRBJ2-5, with 7 bases identical to TRBD2. The CDR3 sequence is CASSVGGWETQYF. In DNA form, the CDR3 reads TGTGCCAGCAGCGTGGGAGGGTGGGAGACCCAGTACTTC.